This record concerns one T cell receptor (beta chain) sequence. The antigen this receptor binds is unknown. Base quality data are lacking; no much larger clone is found one base away. This sample stems from a study of blood T cell repertoires in COVID-19 (dated by TCRdb to the early 2020s). Background for the entire study: The collaborator samples originated in the United States, Italy and Spain and spanned the acute and convalescent phases of COVID-19. Nearly every sample came with metadata listing a de-identified subject ID, COVID-19 status, age in years and sex. The samples were drawn from two sources: the first 160 participants of the ongoing ImmuneRACE study, and 1,000 to 1,500 subjects contributed by 6 global collaborators. The prospective study material was composed of cDNA or gDNA derived from T cells, B-cell-depleted T cells, or PBMCs. Where available, HLA class I and class II types were taken from metadata supplied by the sample provider and were not determined by assay-based typing. Deeply sampled blood TCRbeta repertoires from subjects exposed to, actively infected with, or recovered from COVID-19 were included in the dataset. A freely available public database, intended as a resource for researchers studying the immune response to SARS-CoV-2, is where the repertoires were released. Overall study outcomes, separate from this receptor: The quantity of clinical and demographic metadata differed by source and by participant and was supplied without curation.

V and J are trimmed by 0 bases and 9 bases, and the gene matches miss 3 bases of the junction. Including the terminal cysteine and phenylalanine, the CDR3 comprises 15 residues. Only the CDR3 part of the read is kept: 45 bases, read in frame from the first base. Per the germline V gene, SGHDT is the CDR1 and YYEEEE is the CDR2. Enrolling through a virtual design, the prospective study's participants ranged in age from roughly 18 to 95 years and lived across 20 to 25 United States geographic areas. In the prospective study, cohorts were assigned on the basis of participant-reported clinical history obtained from a screening survey and a study questionnaire. Recovered participants in ImmuneRACE Cohort 3 were defined as having two consecutive negative NP/OP PCR tests, clearance from a healthcare professional, or resolution of symptoms. In the prospective study, whole blood, serum and a nasopharyngeal or oropharyngeal swab were collected from each participant by mobile phlebotomists. Over a roughly 2-month period, participants in the prospective study had the option of providing additional blood draws and questionnaires. Before DNA extraction, blood samples from the prospective study were shipped at room temperature or frozen.

The immunoSEQ Assay, a bias-controlled multiplex PCR, was used to amplify TCRbeta CDR3 regions from genomic DNA. In the source study's methods: The number of nucleated cells in each sample was estimated by amplification of reference gene primers within the assay. To quantify the absolute abundance of each unique TCRbeta CDR3 rearrangement, sequence reads were collapsed and filtered. For each sample, productive Simpson clonality was calculated by taking the square root of Simpson's diversity index across productive rearrangements. TCRdb provides this immuneACCESS table in a form limited to in-frame rearrangements. Some clones are lacking; in checked studies, under half of them reflect an unresolved V gene, and why the rest are absent is not known. The D gene and trimming were derived from the DNA, and the V and J assignments and clone size from that table. The sample includes about 250,000 clones, with approximately 85% observed a single time. The ten biggest clones cover 3.5% to 5.5% of the sample.

The specimen was PBMCs or T cells enriched from blood (not recorded which). The chain joins TRBV5-6 to TRBJ1-6; 10 central nucleotides agree with TRBD1. This clonotype was obtained from a woman under 40 who had recovered from COVID-19. The nucleotide sequence reads TGTGCCAGCAGCTTGGGACAGGGGGCCTTTTCACCCCTCCACTTT. Translated, it gives CASSLGQGAFSPLHF.